The sequence of this TCR beta chain was determined in a study of blood T cell repertoires in COVID-19. Study-level background: Donors in the United States, Italy and Spain gave samples during acute or convalescent COVID-19.

Authors' methods: Using reference gene primer amplification, nucleated cell counts were estimated. The data were produced by immunoSEQ multiplex PCR, yet TCRdb's version contains in-frame clones alone and is incomplete. V, J and clone size are those of that table, while D and trimming were read from the DNA. Among 100,000 to 150,000 clones listed, 80% to 90% were seen once. The sequence was collected from a man aged 70-80 years with active or convalescent COVID-19. The material sequenced was peripheral blood.

CDR3 sequence reads: CASSLDPYYSSSYNEQFF. The CDR3 DNA is TGTGCCAGCAGCTTAGACCCGTACTACTCTAGCTCCTACAATGAGCAGTTCTTC. The genes are TRBV7-6 and TRBJ2-1; D ambiguous. From germline, CDR1 is SGHVS and CDR2 FNYEAQ. CDR3 length: 18 amino acids. With 1 base removed from V and 0 bases from J, the gap between germline ends came to 16 bases.